Given below is one T cell receptor beta chain in context. No antigen is known for it. The data belong to a study of T cell repertoires in cytomegalovirus infection. The study's findings and limits: Cumulative frequency of public TCR beta families picked out carriers of CMV plus the relevant HLA. Across the ex vivo response, the dominant clonotypes were HLA-C-restricted CMV-specific TCR beta clonotypes.

One entry per CDR3 protein, called by TCRdb with MiXCR from the reads. Here the sample spans 560,000 or so distinct CDR3 sequences, approximately 15% being singletons. Germline V CDR1 and CDR2: DFQATT, SNEGSKA (reference sequence). The CDR3 length is 15 residues. V lost 2 bases, J lost 4 bases, and 18 bases lay in between. V gene TRBV20-1 combines with J gene TRBJ2-7; a possible D gene is TRBD2 (6 bases). Specimen: CD8+ T cells from PBMCs. The sequence derives from a human donor in good health (CMV status not recorded). Some clones in this sample may be carry-over from other donors' samples. The CDR3 region is CSARPTGTGYYEQYF. In DNA, the CDR3 is TGCAGTGCTAGACCTACCGGGACTGGGTATTACGAGCAGTACTTC.